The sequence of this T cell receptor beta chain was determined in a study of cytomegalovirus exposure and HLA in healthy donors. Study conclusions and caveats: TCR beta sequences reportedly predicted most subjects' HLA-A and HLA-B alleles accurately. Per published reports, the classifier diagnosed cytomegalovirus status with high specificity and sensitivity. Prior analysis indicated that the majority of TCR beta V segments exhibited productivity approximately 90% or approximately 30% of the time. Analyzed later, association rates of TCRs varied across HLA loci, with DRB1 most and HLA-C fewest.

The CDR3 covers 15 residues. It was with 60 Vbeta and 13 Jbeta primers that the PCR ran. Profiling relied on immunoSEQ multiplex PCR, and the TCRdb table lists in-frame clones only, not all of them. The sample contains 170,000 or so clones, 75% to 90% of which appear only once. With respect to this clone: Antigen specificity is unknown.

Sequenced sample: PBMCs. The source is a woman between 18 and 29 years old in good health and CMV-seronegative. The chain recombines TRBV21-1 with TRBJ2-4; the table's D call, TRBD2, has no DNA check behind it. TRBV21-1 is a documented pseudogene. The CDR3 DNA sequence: TGTGCCAGCAGCAATCGGCGGTGGTCCAAAAACATTCAGTACTTC. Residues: CASSNRRWSKNIQYF.